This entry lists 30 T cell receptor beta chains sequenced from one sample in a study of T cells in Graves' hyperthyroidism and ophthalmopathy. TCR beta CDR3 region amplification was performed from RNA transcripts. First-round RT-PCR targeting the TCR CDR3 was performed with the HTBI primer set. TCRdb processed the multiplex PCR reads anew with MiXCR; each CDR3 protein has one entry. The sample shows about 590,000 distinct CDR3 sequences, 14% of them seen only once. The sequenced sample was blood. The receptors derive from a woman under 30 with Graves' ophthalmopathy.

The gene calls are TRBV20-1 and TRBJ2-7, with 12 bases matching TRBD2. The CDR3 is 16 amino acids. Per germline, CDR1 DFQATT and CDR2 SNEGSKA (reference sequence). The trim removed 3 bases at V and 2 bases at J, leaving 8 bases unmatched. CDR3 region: CSARETSGSGTYEQYF. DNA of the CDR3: TGCAGTGCTAGGGAGACTAGCGGGAGTGGGACCTACGAGCAGTACTTC.

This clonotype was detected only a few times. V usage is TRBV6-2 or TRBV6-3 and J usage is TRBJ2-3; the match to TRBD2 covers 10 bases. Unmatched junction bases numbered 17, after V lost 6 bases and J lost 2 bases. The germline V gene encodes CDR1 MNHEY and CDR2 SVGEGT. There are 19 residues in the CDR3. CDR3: CASRRVAAGGPEITDTQYF. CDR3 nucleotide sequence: TGTGCCAGCAGAAGGGTGGCAGCGGGAGGGCCTGAGATCACAGATACGCAGTATTTT.

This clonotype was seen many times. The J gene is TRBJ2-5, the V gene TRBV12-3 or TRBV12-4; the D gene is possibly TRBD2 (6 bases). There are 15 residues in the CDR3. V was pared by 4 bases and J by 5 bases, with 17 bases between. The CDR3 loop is CASSSRQPGGETQYF. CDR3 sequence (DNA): TGTGCCAGCAGTTCCCGACAGCCCGGAGGGGAGACCCAGTACTTC.

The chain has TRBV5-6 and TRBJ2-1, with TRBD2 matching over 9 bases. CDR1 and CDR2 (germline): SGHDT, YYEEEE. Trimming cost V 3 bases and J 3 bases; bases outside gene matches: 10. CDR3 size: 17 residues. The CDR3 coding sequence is TGTGCCAGCAGCTCTTCCCTTAGCGGGAGTGTCTACAATGAGCAGTTCTTC. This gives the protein CASSSSLSGSVYNEQFF.

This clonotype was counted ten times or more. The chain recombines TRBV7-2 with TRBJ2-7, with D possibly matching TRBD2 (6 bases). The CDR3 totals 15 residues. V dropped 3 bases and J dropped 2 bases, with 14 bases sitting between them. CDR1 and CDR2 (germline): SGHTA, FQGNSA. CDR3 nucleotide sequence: TGTGCCAGCAGCTTCTCCACGGGACTCGCCTACGAGCAGTACTTC. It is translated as CASSFSTGLAYEQYF.

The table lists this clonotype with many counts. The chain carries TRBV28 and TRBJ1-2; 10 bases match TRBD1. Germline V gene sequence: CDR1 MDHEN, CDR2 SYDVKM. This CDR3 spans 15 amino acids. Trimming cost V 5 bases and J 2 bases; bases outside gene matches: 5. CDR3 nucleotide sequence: TGTGCCAGCAGTGGGGCGGGACAGGGGAACTATGGCTACACCTTC. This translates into CASSGAGQGNYGYTF.

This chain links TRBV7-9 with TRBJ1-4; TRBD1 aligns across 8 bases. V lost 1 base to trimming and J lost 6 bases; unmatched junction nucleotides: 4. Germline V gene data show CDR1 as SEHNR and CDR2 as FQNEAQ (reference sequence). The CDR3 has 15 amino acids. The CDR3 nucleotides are TGTGCCAGCAGCTTAGTGGGACAGGTAGATGAAAAACTGTTTTTT. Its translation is CASSLVGQVDEKLFF.

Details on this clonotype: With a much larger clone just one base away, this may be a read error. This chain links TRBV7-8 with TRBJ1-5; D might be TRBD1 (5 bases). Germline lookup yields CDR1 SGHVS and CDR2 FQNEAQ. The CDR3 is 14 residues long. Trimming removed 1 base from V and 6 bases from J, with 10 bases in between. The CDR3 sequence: CASSLGGSGQPQHF. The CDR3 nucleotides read TGTGCCAGCAGCTTAGGGGGGTCGGGTCAGCCCCAGCATTTT.

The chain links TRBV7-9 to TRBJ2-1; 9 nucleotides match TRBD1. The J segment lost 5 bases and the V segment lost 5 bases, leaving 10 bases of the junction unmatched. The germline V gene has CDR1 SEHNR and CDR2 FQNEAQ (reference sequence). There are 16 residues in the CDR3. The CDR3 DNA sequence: TGTGCCAGCAGCACGGACAGGGGAGACGGCAACAATGAGCAGTTCTTC. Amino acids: CASSTDRGDGNNEQFF.

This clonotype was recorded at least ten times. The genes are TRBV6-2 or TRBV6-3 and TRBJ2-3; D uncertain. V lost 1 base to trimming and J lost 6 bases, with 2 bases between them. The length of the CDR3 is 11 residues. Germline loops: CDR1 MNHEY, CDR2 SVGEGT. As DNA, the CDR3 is TGTGCCAGCAGTTACTTTGATACGCAGTATTTT. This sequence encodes CASSYFDTQYF.

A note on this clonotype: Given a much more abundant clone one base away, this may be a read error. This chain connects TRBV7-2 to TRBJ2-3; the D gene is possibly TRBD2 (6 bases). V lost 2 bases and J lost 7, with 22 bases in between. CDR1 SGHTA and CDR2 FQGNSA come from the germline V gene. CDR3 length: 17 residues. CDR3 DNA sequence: TGTGCCAGCAGCTTAAAGGGGCCGGACTACCTGGGGTATACGCAGTATTTT. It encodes CASSLKGPDYLGYTQYF.

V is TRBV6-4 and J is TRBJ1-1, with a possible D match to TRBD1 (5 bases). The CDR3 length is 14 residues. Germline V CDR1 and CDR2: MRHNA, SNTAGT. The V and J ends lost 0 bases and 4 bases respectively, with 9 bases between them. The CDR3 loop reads CASSDSLGGTEAFF. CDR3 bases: TGTGCCAGCAGTGACTCGCTGGGGGGCACTGAAGCTTTCTTT.

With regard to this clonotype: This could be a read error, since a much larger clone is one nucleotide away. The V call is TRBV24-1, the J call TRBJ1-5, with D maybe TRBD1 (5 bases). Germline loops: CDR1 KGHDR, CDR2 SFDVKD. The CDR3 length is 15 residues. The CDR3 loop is CATSEEEGSNRPQHF. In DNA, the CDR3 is TGTGCCACCAGTGAGGAAGAGGGGAGCAATCGGCCCCAGCATTTT.

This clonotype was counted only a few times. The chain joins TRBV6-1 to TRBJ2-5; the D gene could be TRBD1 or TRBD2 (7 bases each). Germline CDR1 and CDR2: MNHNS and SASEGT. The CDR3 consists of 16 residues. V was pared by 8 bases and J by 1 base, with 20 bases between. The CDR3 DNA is TGTGCCAGCGGGGGGGCTCCCAGGGGGTCCCAAGAGACCCAGTACTTC. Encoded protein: CASGGAPRGSQETQYF.

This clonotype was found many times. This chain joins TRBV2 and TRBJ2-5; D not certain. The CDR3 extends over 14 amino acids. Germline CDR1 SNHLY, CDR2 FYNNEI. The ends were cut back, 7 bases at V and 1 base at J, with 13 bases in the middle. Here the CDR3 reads CASTYQTLQETQYF. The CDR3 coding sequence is TGTGCCAGCACTTATCAGACTCTCCAAGAGACCCAGTACTTC.

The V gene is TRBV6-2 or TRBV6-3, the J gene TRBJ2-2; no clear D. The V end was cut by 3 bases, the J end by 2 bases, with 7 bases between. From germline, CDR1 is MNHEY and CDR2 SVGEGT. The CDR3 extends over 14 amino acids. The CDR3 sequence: CASSYTINTGELFF. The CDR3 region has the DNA TGTGCCAGCAGTTATACAATAAACACCGGGGAGCTGTTTTTT.

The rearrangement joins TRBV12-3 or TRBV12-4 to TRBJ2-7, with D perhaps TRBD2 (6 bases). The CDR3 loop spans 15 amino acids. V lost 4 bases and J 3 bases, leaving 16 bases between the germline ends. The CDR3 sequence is CASSSNRDLSYEQYF. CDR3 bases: TGTGCCAGCAGTTCAAACCGGGACTTAAGCTACGAGCAGTACTTC.

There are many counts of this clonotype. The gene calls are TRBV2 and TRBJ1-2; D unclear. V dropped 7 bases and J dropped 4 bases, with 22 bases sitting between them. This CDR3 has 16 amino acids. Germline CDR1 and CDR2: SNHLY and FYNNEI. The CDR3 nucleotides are TGTGCCAGCATGGAAGACGGGAAAAGAGGGAGCTATGGCTACACCTTC. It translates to CASMEDGKRGSYGYTF.

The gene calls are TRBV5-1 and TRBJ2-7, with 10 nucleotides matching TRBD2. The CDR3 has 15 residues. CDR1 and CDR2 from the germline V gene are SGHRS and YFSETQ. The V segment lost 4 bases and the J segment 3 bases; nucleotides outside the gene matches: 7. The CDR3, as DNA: TGCGCCAGCAGCATTGGGACTAGCGCGATCTACGAGCAGTACTTC. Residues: CASSIGTSAIYEQYF.

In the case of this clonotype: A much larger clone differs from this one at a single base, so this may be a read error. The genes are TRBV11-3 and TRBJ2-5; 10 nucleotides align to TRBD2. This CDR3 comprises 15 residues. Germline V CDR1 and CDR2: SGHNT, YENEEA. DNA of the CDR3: TGTGCCTGCAGCTTAGTTAGCGGGAGGTGGAAGACCCAGTACTTC. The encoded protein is CACSLVSGRWKTQYF.

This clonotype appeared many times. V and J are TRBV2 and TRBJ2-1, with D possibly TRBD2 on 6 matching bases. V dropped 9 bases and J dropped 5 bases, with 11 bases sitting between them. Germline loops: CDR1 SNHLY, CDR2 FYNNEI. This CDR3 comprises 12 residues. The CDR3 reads CARGGRNNEQFF. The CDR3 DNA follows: TGTGCCAGGGGGGGACGGAACAATGAGCAGTTCTTC.

The CDR3 protein is CASSYSPGLAGGRMTDTQYF. In nucleotides, the CDR3 is TGTGCCAGCAGTTACTCGCCGGGACTAGCGGGAGGGAGGATGACAGATACGCAGTATTTT. This chain connects TRBV6-6 to TRBJ2-3; 16 bases agree with TRBD2. The germline gives CDR1 MNHNY, CDR2 SVGAGI (reference sequence). J gave up 3 bases and V 0 bases, and 9 bases lay outside the gene matches. The CDR3 is 20 amino acids.

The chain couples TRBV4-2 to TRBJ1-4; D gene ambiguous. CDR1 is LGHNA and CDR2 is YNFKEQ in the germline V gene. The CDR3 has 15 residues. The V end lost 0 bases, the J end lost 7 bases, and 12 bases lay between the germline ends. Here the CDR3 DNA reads TGTGCCAGCAGCCAAGATCACAGAGGGAGTGAAAAACTGTTTTTT. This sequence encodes CASSQDHRGSEKLFF.

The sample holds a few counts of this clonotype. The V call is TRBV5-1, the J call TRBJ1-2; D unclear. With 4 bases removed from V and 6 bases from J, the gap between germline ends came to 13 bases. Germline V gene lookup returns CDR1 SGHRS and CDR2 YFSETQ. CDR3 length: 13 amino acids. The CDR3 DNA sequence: TGCGCCAGCAGCATGACCGCCATGGATGGCTACACCTTC. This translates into CASSMTAMDGYTF.

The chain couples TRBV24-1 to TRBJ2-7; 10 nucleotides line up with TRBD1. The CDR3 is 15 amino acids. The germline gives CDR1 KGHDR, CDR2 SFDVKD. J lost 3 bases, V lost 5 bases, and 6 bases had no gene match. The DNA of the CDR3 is TGTGCCACCAGTGGCCCCGGGGACAGGGGCTACGAGCAGTACTTC. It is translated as CATSGPGDRGYEQYF.

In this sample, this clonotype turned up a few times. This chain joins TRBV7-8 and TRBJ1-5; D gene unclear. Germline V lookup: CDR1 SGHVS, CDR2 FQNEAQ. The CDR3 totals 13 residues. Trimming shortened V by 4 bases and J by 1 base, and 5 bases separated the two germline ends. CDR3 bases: TGTGCCAGCAGCTCGCGCAGCAATCAGCCCCAGCATTTT. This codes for CASSSRSNQPQHF.

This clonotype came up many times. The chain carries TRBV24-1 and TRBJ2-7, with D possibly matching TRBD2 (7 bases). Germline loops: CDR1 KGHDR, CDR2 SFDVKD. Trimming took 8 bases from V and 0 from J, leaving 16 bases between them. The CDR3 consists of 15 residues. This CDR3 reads CATTWGGPFSYEQYF. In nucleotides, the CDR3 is TGTGCCACCACCTGGGGGGGGCCTTTCTCCTACGAGCAGTACTTC.

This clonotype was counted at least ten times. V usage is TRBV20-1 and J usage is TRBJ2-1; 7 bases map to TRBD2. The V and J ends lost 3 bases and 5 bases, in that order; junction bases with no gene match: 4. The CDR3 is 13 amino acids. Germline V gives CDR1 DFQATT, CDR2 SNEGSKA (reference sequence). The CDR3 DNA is TGCAGTGCTAGGGGGACTACTAACAATGAGCAGTTCTTC. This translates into CSARGTTNNEQFF.

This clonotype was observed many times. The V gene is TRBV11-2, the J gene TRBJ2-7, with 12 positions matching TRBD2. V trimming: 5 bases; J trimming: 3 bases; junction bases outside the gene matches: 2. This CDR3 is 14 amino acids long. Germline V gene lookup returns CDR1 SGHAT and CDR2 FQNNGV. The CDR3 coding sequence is TGTGCCAGCAGCGTACTAGCGGGAGGCTACGAGCAGTACTTC. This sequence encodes CASSVLAGGYEQYF.

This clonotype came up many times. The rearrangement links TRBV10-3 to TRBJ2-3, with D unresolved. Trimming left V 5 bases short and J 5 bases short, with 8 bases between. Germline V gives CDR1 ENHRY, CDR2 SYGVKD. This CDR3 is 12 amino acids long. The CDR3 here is CAISRPGDTQYF. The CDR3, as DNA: TGTGCCATCAGTAGACCAGGAGATACGCAGTATTTT.